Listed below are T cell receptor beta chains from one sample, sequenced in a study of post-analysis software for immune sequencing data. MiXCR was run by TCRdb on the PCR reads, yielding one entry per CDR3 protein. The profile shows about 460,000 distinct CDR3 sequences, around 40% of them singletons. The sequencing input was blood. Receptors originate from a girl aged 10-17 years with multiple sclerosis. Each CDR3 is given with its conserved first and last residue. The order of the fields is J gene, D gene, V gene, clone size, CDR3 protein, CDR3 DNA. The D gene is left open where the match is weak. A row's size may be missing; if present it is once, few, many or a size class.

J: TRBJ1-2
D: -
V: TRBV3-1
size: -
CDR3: CASRSTGGAHGYTF
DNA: TGTGCCAGCAGGTCGACAGGTGGAGCTCATGGCTACACCTTC

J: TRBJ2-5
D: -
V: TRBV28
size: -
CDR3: CASSLPSGMGKYF
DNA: TGTGCCAGCAGTCTCCCCTCGGGGATGGGGAAGTACTTC

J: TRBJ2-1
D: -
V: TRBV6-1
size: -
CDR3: CTSSEADGTGNEQFF
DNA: TGTACCAGCAGTGAAGCGGATGGGACTGGGAATGAGCAGTTCTTC

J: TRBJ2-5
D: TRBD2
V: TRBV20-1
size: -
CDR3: CSASFPSGTRNEQYF
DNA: TGCAGTGCTAGTTTTCCTAGCGGGACTCGGAATGAGCAGTACTTC

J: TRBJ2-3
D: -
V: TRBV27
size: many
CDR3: CASSPQGGTDTQYF
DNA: TGTGCCAGCAGTCCCCAAGGAGGAACAGATACGCAGTATTTT

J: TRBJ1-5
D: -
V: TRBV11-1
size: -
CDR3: CASSRSSNQPQHF
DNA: TGTGCCAGCAGCCGGTCCAGCAATCAGCCCCAGCATTTT

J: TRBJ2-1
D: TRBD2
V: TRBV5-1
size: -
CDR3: CASSSAGGHNEQLF
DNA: TGCGCCAGCAGCTCAGCGGGAGGGCACAATGAGCAGCTCTTC

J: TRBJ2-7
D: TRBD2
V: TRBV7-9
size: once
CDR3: CASSLWGTSGESSYEQYF
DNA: TGTGCCAGCAGCTTATGGGGGACTAGCGGAGAGAGCTCCTACGAGCAGTACTTC

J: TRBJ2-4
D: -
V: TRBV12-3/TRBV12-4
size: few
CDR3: CASRGNAGGGKNIQYF
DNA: TGTGCCAGCAGGGGAAATGCAGGGGGGGGCAAAAACATTCAGTACTTC

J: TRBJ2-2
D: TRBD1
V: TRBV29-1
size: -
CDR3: CSVVRGQTGELFF
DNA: TGCAGCGTTGTAAGGGGGCAAACCGGGGAGCTGTTTTTT

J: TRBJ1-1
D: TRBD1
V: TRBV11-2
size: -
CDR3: CASRESTGGPEAFF
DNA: TGTGCCAGCAGGGAGAGTACAGGGGGCCCTGAAGCTTTCTTT

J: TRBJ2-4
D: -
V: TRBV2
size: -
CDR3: CASSERLEGNIQYF
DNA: TGTGCCAGCAGTGAAAGACTAGAAGGGAACATTCAGTACTTC

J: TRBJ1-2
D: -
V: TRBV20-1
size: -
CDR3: CSAPSADFGYTF
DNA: TGCAGTGCTCCTTCGGCTGACTTTGGCTACACCTTC

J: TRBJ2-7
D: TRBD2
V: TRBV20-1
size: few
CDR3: CSALTSGSSYEQYF
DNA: TGCAGTGCTCTCACTAGCGGGAGCTCCTACGAGCAGTACTTC

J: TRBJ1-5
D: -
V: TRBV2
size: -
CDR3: CASRDPAGGSANNQPQHF
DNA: TGTGCCAGCAGAGATCCTGCAGGCGGGTCCGCTAACAATCAGCCCCAGCATTTT

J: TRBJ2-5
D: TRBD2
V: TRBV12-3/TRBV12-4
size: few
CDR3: CASRPPGLAVELYF
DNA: TGTGCCAGCAGACCACCGGGACTAGCGGTTGAGTTGTACTTC

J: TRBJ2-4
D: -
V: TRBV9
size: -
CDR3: CASSVGGQAKNIQYF
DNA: TGTGCCAGCAGCGTAGGAGGCCAAGCCAAAAACATTCAGTACTTC

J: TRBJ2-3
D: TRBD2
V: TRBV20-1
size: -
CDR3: CSARKGLAGPDTQYF
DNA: TGCAGTGCTAGAAAGGGACTAGCGGGCCCAGATACGCAGTATTTT

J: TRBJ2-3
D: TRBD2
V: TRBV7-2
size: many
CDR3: CASSSGLAGVNTQYF
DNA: TGTGCCAGCAGCTCCGGACTAGCGGGAGTAAATACGCAGTATTTT

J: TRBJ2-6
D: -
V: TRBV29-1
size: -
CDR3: CSVEVRAPSSGANVLTF
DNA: TGCAGCGTTGAAGTGCGGGCGCCTTCCTCTGGGGCCAACGTCCTGACTTTC

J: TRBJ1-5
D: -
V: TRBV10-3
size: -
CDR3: CAISGAVNQPQHF
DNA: TGTGCCATCAGTGGAGCGGTTAATCAGCCCCAGCATTTT

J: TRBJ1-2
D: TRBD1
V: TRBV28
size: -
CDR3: CASWGDSTGSTYGYTF
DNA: TGTGCCAGCTGGGGGGATTCGACAGGGTCCACCTATGGCTACACCTTC

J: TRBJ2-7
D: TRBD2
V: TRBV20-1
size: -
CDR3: CSARRSGRASNEQYF
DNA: TGCAGTGCTAGACGAAGCGGGAGGGCCAGCAACGAGCAGTACTTC

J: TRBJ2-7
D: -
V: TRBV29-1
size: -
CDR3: CSVETGSYEQYF
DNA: TGCAGCGTTGAGACAGGAAGCTACGAGCAGTACTTC

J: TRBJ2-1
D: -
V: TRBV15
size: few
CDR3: CAAAAPLNEQFF
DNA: TGTGCCGCCGCGGCCCCCCTGAATGAGCAGTTCTTC

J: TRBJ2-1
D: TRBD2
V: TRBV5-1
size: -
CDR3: CASSFGLGEGFF
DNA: TGCGCCAGCAGCTTTGGTCTCGGGGAGGGGTTCTTC

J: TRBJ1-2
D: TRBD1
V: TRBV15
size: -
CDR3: CATSRAGQGPYGYTF
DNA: TGTGCCACCAGCAGAGCCGGACAGGGACCCTATGGCTACACCTTC

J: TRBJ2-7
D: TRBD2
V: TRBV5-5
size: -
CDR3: CASSLGSSGNNEQYF
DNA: TGTGCCAGCAGTTTGGGGTCTAGCGGGAACAACGAGCAGTACTTC

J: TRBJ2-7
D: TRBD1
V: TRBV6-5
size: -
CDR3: CASYSPGQGHEQYF
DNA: TGTGCCAGCTACTCACCGGGACAGGGCCACGAGCAGTACTTC

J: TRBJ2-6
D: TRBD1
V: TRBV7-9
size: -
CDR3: CASSFGQVYINVLTF
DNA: TGTGCCAGCAGCTTCGGACAGGTTTATATCAACGTCCTGACTTTC

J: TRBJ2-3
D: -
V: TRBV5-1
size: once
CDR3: CASSLSEGDFTDTQYF
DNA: TGCGCCAGCAGCCTCTCCGAAGGGGACTTCACAGATACGCAGTATTTT

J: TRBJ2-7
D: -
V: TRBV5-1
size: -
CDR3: CASSSNGRVGKSSYEQYF
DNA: TGCGCCAGCAGCTCCAACGGAAGGGTAGGGAAAAGCTCCTACGAGCAGTACTTC

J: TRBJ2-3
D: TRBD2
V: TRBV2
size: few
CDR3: CASRRTSKADTQYF
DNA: TGTGCCAGCAGGAGGACTAGCAAGGCAGATACGCAGTATTTT

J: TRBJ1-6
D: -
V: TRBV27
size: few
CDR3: CASSLSRQTPLHF
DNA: TGTGCCAGCAGTTTAAGCCGCCAGACGCCCCTCCACTTT

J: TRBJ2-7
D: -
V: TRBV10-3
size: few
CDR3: CAISESRDYEQYF
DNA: TGTGCCATCAGTGAGTCCAGGGATTACGAGCAGTACTTC

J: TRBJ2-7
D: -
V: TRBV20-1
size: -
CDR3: CSVSTGGSYEQYF
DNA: TGCAGTGTATCGACTGGGGGCTCCTACGAGCAGTACTTC

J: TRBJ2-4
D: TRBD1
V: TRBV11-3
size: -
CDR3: CASSSSGQGGNIQYF
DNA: TGTGCCAGCAGCTCCTCAGGACAGGGGGGGAACATTCAGTACTTC

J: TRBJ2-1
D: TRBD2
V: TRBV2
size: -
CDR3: CASPSRSPRTSEPHNEQFF
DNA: TGTGCCAGCCCGTCGCGCTCCCCGCGGACTAGCGAGCCCCACAATGAGCAGTTCTTC

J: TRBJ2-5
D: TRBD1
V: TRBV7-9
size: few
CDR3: CASSAQGAGETQYF
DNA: TGTGCCAGCAGCGCTCAGGGGGCGGGGGAGACCCAGTACTTC

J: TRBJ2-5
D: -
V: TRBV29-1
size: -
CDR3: CSYLGGTQYF
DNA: TGCAGCTACCTGGGTGGGACCCAGTACTTC

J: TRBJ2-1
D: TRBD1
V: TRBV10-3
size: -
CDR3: CAIRGTAAYNEQFF
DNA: TGTGCCATCAGAGGGACAGCCGCCTACAATGAGCAGTTCTTC

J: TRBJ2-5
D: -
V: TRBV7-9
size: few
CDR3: CASSPLGGEETQYF
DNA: TGTGCCAGCAGCCCTTTGGGGGGTGAGGAGACCCAGTACTTC

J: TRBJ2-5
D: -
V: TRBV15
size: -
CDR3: CATSSTGIQETQYF
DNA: TGTGCCACCAGCAGTACCGGGATCCAAGAGACCCAGTACTTC

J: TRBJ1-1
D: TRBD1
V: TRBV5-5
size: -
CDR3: CASSLGQGATEAFF
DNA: TGTGCCAGCAGCTTGGGACAGGGTGCCACTGAAGCTTTCTTT

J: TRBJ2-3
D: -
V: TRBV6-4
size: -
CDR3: CASSIGGGPTDTQYF
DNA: TGTGCCAGCAGTATAGGGGGAGGGCCGACAGATACGCAGTATTTT

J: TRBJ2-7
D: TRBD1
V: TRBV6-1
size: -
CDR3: CASSQIPGQGIYEQYF
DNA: TGTGCCAGCAGTCAAATTCCGGGACAGGGGATTTACGAGCAGTACTTC

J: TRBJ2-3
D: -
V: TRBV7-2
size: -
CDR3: CASSHNRAVDTQYF
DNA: TGTGCCAGCAGCCATAACAGGGCGGTAGATACGCAGTATTTT

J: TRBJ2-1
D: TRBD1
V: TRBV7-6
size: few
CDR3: CASSLLGTGYNEQFF
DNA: TGTGCCAGCAGCTTACTTGGGACAGGGTACAATGAGCAGTTCTTC

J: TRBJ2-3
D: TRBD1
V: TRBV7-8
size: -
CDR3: CASSSGTGRLGTQYF
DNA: TGTGCCAGCAGCTCCGGGACAGGACGATTGGGGACGCAGTATTTT

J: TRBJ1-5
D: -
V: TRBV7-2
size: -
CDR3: CASSLTSYSNQPQHF
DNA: TGTGCCAGCAGCTTGACAAGCTACAGCAATCAGCCCCAGCATTTT

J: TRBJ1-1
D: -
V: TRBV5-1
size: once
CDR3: CASSWWGAGTEAFF
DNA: TGCGCCAGCAGCTGGTGGGGGGCTGGAACTGAAGCTTTCTTT

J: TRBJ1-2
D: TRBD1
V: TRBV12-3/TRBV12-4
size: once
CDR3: CASSKSTGGYGYTF
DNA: TGTGCCAGCAGCAAATCCACAGGGGGCTATGGCTACACCTTC